A single sample is the source of the 22 T cell receptor beta chains below, sequenced in a study of identical twins (dated by TCRdb to about 2016). Receptors were amplified or captured by 5' RACE. The sequencer was an Illumina HiSeq 2000. TCRdb passed the public sequencing reads through fastp at Q25 and MiXCR, retaining productive beta sequences. Identical CDR3 proteins give one entry, which carries the most common genes and DNA. This sample holds roughly 250,000 distinct CDR3 sequences; around an eighth were observed only once. The ten biggest clones cover around 9.5% of the sample. Sequences were obtained from memory (CD45RO+) T cells sorted from blood. The cell subset or site label of this sample denotes: CD45RO+ enriched T cells. These receptors were collected from a woman aged 18-29 years in good health.

The gene calls are TRBV5-6 and TRBJ2-3; TRBD2 matches at 11 bases. The CDR3 length is 14 residues. Germline V gives CDR1 SGHDT, CDR2 YYEEEE. With V trimmed by 3 bases and J by 4 bases, 1 base remained unmatched. Here the CDR3 reads CASSSLAGADTQYF. The CDR3 DNA reads TGTGCCAGCAGCTCACTAGCGGGAGCAGATACGCAGTATTTT.

In this sample, this clonotype turned up a few times. This chain links TRBV4-2 with TRBJ2-1; no clear D gene. The germline V gene encodes CDR1 LGHNA and CDR2 YNFKEQ. The CDR3 totals 15 residues. Trimming shortened V by 4 bases and J by 0 bases, and 10 bases separated the two germline ends. CDR3: CASSLDWSSYNEQFF. As DNA, the CDR3 is TGTGCCAGCAGCCTAGACTGGAGCTCCTACAATGAGCAGTTCTTC.

This clonotype was counted a few times. This rearrangement joins TRBV5-6 to TRBJ2-1; unclear D gene. In germline, CDR1 is SGHDT, CDR2 YYEEEE. Trimming cost V 6 bases and J 0 bases, with 10 bases left between them. The CDR3 totals 14 residues. DNA for the CDR3: TGTGCCAGCAAGCCCGCCGGCTCCTACAATGAGCAGTTCTTC. It translates to CASKPAGSYNEQFF.

This clonotype showed up many times. The chain is built from TRBV4-1 and TRBJ1-4; possible D gene TRBD1, 5 bases. The V and J ends lost 5 bases and 5 bases respectively, with 15 bases between them. The V gene's germline CDR1 is MGHRA and CDR2 YSYEKL. The length of the CDR3 is 15 residues. In nucleotides, the CDR3 is TGCGCCAGCAGCGACGCAGGGCTCTACAATGAAAAACTGTTTTTT. This translates into CASSDAGLYNEKLFF.

The chain employs TRBV7-8 and TRBJ1-1, with D possibly TRBD1 on 6 matching bases. CDR3 size: 16 residues. CDR1 and CDR2 from the germline V gene are SGHVS and FQNEAQ. The V and J ends lost 5 bases and 8 bases respectively, with 24 bases between them. The CDR3 DNA sequence: TGTGCCAGCAGCCTAACAGGGTTTAGTGTTGATAGGGAAGCTTTCTTT. It is translated as CASSLTGFSVDREAFF. Looking up the rest from reference TRBV7-8 and TRBJ1-1 gives the full variable domain: GAGVSQSPRYKVAKRGQDVALRCDPISGHVSLFWYQQALGQGPEFLTYFQNEAQLDKSGLPSDRFFAERPEGSVSTLKIQRTQQEDSAVYLCASSLTGFSVDREAFFGQGTRLTVV.

This clonotype was seen a handful of times. The rearrangement joins TRBV7-3 to TRBJ1-1; a possible D gene is TRBD1 (6 bases). V was pared by 2 bases and J by 1 base, with 11 bases between. The CDR3 totals 15 residues. Germline V CDR1 and CDR2: SGHTA, FQGTGA. Written as DNA, the CDR3 is TGTGCCAGCAGCTTAGTGCCAGGGGAGAACACTGAAGCTTTCTTT. Its protein is CASSLVPGENTEAFF.

This clonotype was counted only a few times. The chain uses TRBV7-8 and TRBJ1-1; D is ambiguous. Germline V gives CDR1 SGHVS, CDR2 FQNEAQ. Trimming shortened V by 4 bases and J by 0 bases, and 9 bases separated the two germline ends. The CDR3 length is 14 residues. The CDR3 spells CASSSQTMNTEAFF. CDR3 DNA sequence: TGTGCCAGCAGCTCTCAGACCATGAACACTGAAGCTTTCTTT.

This clonotype came up a few times. J is TRBJ2-5 and V is TRBV20-1; 7 bases agree with TRBD2. The CDR3 length is 13 residues. J lost 5 bases, V lost 4 bases, and 7 bases had no gene match. CDR1 and CDR2 from the germline V gene are DFQATT and SNEGSKA (reference sequence). The CDR3 region is CSAKSWGGETQYF. The DNA for the CDR3 is TGCAGTGCTAAATCGTGGGGGGGGGAGACCCAGTACTTC.

This clonotype was detected ten times or more. The rearrangement uses TRBV14 and TRBJ2-3, with a weak D call TRBD2 (6 bases). This CDR3 is 14 amino acids long. V was clipped by 4 bases and J by 2 bases, with 10 bases between them. Germline lookup yields CDR1 SGHDN and CDR2 FVKESK. The chain's CDR3 is CASSRPGVTDTQYF. CDR3 nucleotide sequence: TGTGCCAGCAGCCGGCCGGGGGTCACAGATACGCAGTATTTT.

The sample holds a few counts of this clonotype. This rearrangement joins TRBV4-3 to TRBJ2-1; 7 nucleotides line up with TRBD2. CDR3 length: 18 amino acids. The V and J ends lost 0 bases and 0 bases, in that order; junction bases with no gene match: 8. Germline CDR1 is LGHNA and CDR2 is YSLEER. The CDR3 loop is CASSQEPSGFSSYNEQFF. In DNA, the CDR3 is TGCGCCAGCAGCCAAGAGCCTAGCGGCTTCAGCTCCTACAATGAGCAGTTCTTC.

This clonotype was seen a few times. The gene calls are TRBV5-1 and TRBJ2-3; TRBD2 is a possible D gene (5 bases). V was shortened by 0 bases and J by 2 bases, with 10 bases between the two germline ends. The CDR3 contains 15 residues. Per germline, CDR1 SGHRS and CDR2 YFSETQ. As DNA, the CDR3 is TGCGCCAGCAGCTTGGCCGAACGGGACACAGATACGCAGTATTTT. This gives the protein CASSLAERDTDTQYF.

This clonotype was counted once. V gene TRBV11-2 combines with J gene TRBJ2-7; D is uncertain. Germline V CDR1 and CDR2: SGHAT, FQNNGV. There are 14 residues in the CDR3. V was clipped by 4 bases and J by 8 bases, with 18 bases between them. CDR3 region: CASSSPGLQGKQYF. The DNA for the CDR3 is TGTGCCAGCAGCTCCCCGGGCCTCCAAGGCAAGCAGTACTTC.

In this sample, this clonotype turned up many times. The chain recombines TRBV3-1 with TRBJ2-7; D gene uncertain. Trimming shortened V by 3 bases and J by 0 bases, and 3 bases separated the two germline ends. The CDR3 is 12 residues long. The germline V gene has CDR1 LGHDT and CDR2 YNNKEL (reference sequence). CDR3 region: CASSQYSYEQYF. The CDR3 DNA sequence: TGTGCCAGCAGCCAGTACTCCTACGAGCAGTACTTC.

This clonotype has at least ten counts. The V and J genes are TRBV29-1 and TRBJ2-1; D is uncertain. The CDR3 runs 16 residues. The germline V gene encodes CDR1 SQVTM and CDR2 ANQGSEA. V lost 7 bases and J 1 base, leaving 20 bases between the germline ends. The CDR3 nucleotides are TGCAGCGGCCCCGCGACCGGCCCCCTTTCCTACAATGAGCAGTTCTTC. It encodes CSGPATGPLSYNEQFF.

Comment on this clonotype: A junction end diverges from the germline sequence, so it may reflect a read error. The rearrangement links TRBV13 to TRBJ2-1; 10 bases match TRBD2. The V gene's germline CDR1 is PRHDT and CDR2 FYEKMQ (reference sequence). CDR3 length: 19 residues. CDR3 in amino acids: CTSSLAGTSASSSYNEQFF. CDR3 coding DNA: TGTACCAGCAGTTTAGCCGGGACTAGCGCCAGCAGTTCCTACAATGAGCAGTTCTTC. Combining the CDR3 with reference TRBV13 and TRBJ2-1 gives the whole variable domain AAGVIQSPRHLIKEKRETATLKCYPIPRHDTVYWYQQGPGQDPQFLISFYEKMQSDKGSIPDRFSAQQFSDYHSELNMSSLELGDSALYFCTSSLAGTSASSSYNEQFFGPGTRLTVL.

V usage is TRBV19 and J usage is TRBJ2-2; 12 positions agree with TRBD2. Trimming took 7 bases from V and 5 from J; bases not matched to a gene: 5. This CDR3 has 15 amino acids. The V gene's germline CDR1 is LNHDA and CDR2 SQIVND (reference sequence). The CDR3 DNA reads TGTGCCAGTACGGTAGGGACTAGCGGGACCGGGGAGCTGTTTTTT. Protein product: CASTVGTSGTGELFF.

This chain links TRBV12-3 or TRBV12-4 with TRBJ1-3; no clear D gene. This CDR3 contains 14 residues. The V gene lost 3 bases and the J gene lost 6 bases, with 12 bases spanning the gap. DNA for the CDR3: TGTGCCAGCAGTTTGGGTGGGGTCCTAAACACCATATATTTT. It encodes CASSLGGVLNTIYF.

This clonotype was observed a few times. The chain carries TRBV6-4 and TRBJ2-3, with TRBD2 matching 7 bases. The germline V gene encodes CDR1 MRHNA and CDR2 SNTAGT. The CDR3 length is 15 residues. Trimming took 3 bases from V and 0 from J; bases not matched to a gene: 3. Here the CDR3 DNA reads TGTGCCAGCAGTGAAAAAGCGGGGAGCACAGATACGCAGTATTTT. Amino acid sequence: CASSEKAGSTDTQYF.

The V gene is TRBV29-1, the J gene TRBJ1-1; 8 nucleotides line up with TRBD1. Germline trimming cut 7 bases from V and 4 bases from J; bases unmatched to any gene: 2. Germline CDR1 and CDR2: SQVTM and ANQGSEA. The CDR3 has 11 amino acids. The CDR3 spells CSAGQGTEAFF. The CDR3 coding sequence is TGCAGCGCCGGACAGGGCACTGAAGCTTTCTTT.

The rearrangement joins TRBV11-2 to TRBJ1-2, with D maybe TRBD1 (6 bases). Looked up from germline, CDR1 is SGHAT and CDR2 is FQNNGV. V lost 4 bases to trimming and J lost 7 bases, with 13 bases between them. The CDR3 is 13 amino acids. CDR3 sequence reads: CASSSDYRVGYTF. Here the CDR3 DNA reads TGTGCCAGCAGCTCCGACTACAGGGTTGGCTACACCTTC.

The gene calls are TRBV7-2 and TRBJ2-5; 12 nucleotides agree with TRBD2. This CDR3 is 15 amino acids long. Germline lookup yields CDR1 SGHTA and CDR2 FQGNSA. V shed 7 bases and J 2 bases; nucleotides not matched to a gene: 5. CDR3 amino acids: CASTRLAGEQETQYF. CDR3 coding DNA: TGTGCCAGCACCCGACTAGCGGGGGAACAAGAGACCCAGTACTTC.

This clonotype was seen a few times. The chain has TRBV3-1 and TRBJ2-2; D call uncertain. V was trimmed by 0 bases and J by 3 bases, leaving 14 bases between them. This CDR3 has 17 residues. Germline CDR1 reads LGHDT; CDR2 reads YNNKEL (reference sequence). The DNA for the CDR3 is TGTGCCAGCAGCCAAGATCGTAGGGCGGCCGACACCGGGGAGCTGTTTTTT. This gives the protein CASSQDRRAADTGELFF.